The sequence of this T cell receptor (beta chain) was determined in a study of cytomegalovirus exposure and HLA in healthy donors (dated by TCRdb to 2017 to 2019). A note on the overall study: According to an earlier analysis of 587 of the donors, some 170 million T cells yielded 117 million unique TCR beta sequences and more than 250 Gb of sequence data. In a later genetic analysis, genome-wide SNP genotypes for about 65% of the roughly 700 donors were used, and that subset was treated as a discovery cohort. In the later analysis, no new phenotypic data were used to find candidate immune exposures; instead, reliance was placed on TCR beta sequences and their occurrence across donors. Besides the first cohort of roughly 700 subjects, a separate validation cohort made up of roughly 130 different subjects was used. The aim of the study was to test whether cataloging public T cell receptors could identify signatures of past pathogen exposure. Both class I and class II loci were covered by HLA typing, at four-digit resolution. On average, roughly 250,000 unique TCR beta nucleotide sequences were sequenced per donor among roughly 430 genotyped donors of the cohort, with about 17% of those sequences being non-productive. To decide whether each TCR beta V gene segment behaved as functional or pseudogenic, an earlier analysis of fewer than 750 of the donors relied on high-throughput TCR beta sequencing. The study combined high-throughput TCR immunosequencing, statistical association of individual TCRs with disease status, and machine learning to predict cytomegalovirus infection status. An early release covering more than 500 HLA-typed donors comprised roughly 300 gigabases of sequencing data and around 80 million unique TCR sequences. To study patterns of TCR occurrence, a later analysis re-analyzed previously published TCR beta repertoires from hundreds of donors and added high-resolution HLA genotyping. Because of strong linkage in the cohort, roughly 5 DR-DQ haplotypes were treated as single units for association and clustering. The number of donors typed differed by locus, with 629-630 for A, B, C, DRB1 and DQB1, roughly 550 for DQA1, 600 to 610 for DPA1, and around 430 for DPB1. Every discovery cohort repertoire had been produced on one sequencing platform. Donor age, sex, ethnicity and CMV serostatus were compiled together with the repertoire data. The study used immunosequencing to profile the T cell repertoires of several hundred subjects and linked those repertoires to cytomegalovirus serostatus. Of the 300 to 450 genotyped donors, roughly 80% fell in the genetic ancestry cluster associated with self-reported Caucasian donors.

The method was the immunoSEQ multiplex PCR assay. For the multiplex PCR, a mixture combining 60 forward primers for TCR Vbeta segments and 13 reverse primers for TCR Jbeta segments was used. A multiplex PCR assay on genomic DNA amplified the CDR3 region of rearranged TCR beta genes. The amplified TCR beta libraries were sequenced on the Illumina HiSeq System as 87-base-pair reads. As for how the authors treated the data: A later analysis counted tens of millions of unique TCR beta chains across the 700 or so repertoires, and roughly 11 million of these chains were shared by at least two donors. Raw reads were error-corrected and collapsed into unique sequences by a nearest-neighbor algorithm in which closely related sequences were merged to remove PCR and sequencing errors. Alignment of CDR3 sequences to IMGT reference sequences was used to assign V, D and J gene segments. For a sequence to be retained, a match of at least six nucleotides was required to both a V gene segment and a J gene segment. Rearrangements were classified as productive when the CDR3 lacked stop codons and remained in frame with V and J, and all other rearrangements were classified as non-productive. CDR3 was defined according to IMGT convention as the region running from the second conserved V-encoded cysteine to the conserved J-encoded phenylalanine. The earlier analysis of about 500 of the donors excluded sequences that lacked an unambiguous match to a single V gene segment. In an earlier analysis of a few hundred of the donors, V segments were called functional above 56.7% productive rearrangements and were called segregating when the between-donor standard deviation exceeded 5%. A statistical classification framework was built to diagnose cytomegalovirus status from the catalog of TCR beta chain sequences. V and J gene assignment, in a later analysis, came from comparing TCR nucleotide sequences with IMGT/GENE-DB human TR gene sequences. A later analysis assigned CDR3 sequences and most-parsimonious VDJ recombination scenarios with the TCRdist pipeline. In a later analysis, each TCR beta chain was defined by its CDR3 amino acid sequence together with its V-gene family, and reads without a unique V-gene family were excluded. A later analysis removed 592 highly shared, low-generation-probability nucleotide sequences to deal with suspected cross-contamination and a sequencing artifact. A later analysis calculated a clonal expansion index for each public chain from normalized within-repertoire ranks of inferred template counts. In a later analysis, generation probabilities were computed using a VDJ recombination model fitted to out-of-frame rearrangements, and the results were checked against IGoR. In a later analysis, hypergeometric tests were used to score TCR-TCR, TCR-HLA and TCR-CMV co-occurrence, with a repertoire-size bias correction applied to TCR pairs. In a later analysis, false discovery rates were estimated by permuting HLA or CMV assignments 20 times. In a later analysis, co-occurring TCRs were grouped with DBSCAN, and TCRdist sequence similarity was added when clustering was performed within HLA-allele-positive subsets. For co-occurrence clustering, repertoires with fewer than 30,000 or more than 120,000 public chains were excluded, along with a handful of repertoires with anomalous nucleotide sharing. Drawn from immuneACCESS, this table holds only the in-frame rearrangements with V and J called that TCRdb kept. Clones are partly lost; checked studies trace under half to an unresolved V gene and leave the rest unexplained. The V and J calls and clone size are taken from that table; D and trimming were inferred from the DNA. The sample table contains over 150,000 clones; only one count was recorded for 70% to 90% of them. In total, the top ten clones hold 2.2% of the sample.

From the germline V gene (reference sequence), CDR1 is SEHNR and CDR2 is FQNEAQ. From the cysteine through the phenylalanine, the CDR3 covers 18 amino acids. The read is trimmed to its CDR3 DNA, 54 bases read in frame from base 1. Relative to germline, V is missing 0 bases and J is missing 4 bases, with 14 bases of the junction outside any gene match. A few counts support this clone. Its cognate antigen has yet to be identified. No much larger clone is present one base from it, and per-base qualities are unavailable. Results and caveats for the whole study, not just this receptor: Immune exposure information for the cohort was limited to CMV serostatus. In this cohort, only TCR beta chains were sequenced, and detectable features were limited by the absence of alpha or paired-chain data. The classifier was reported to diagnose cytomegalovirus status with high specificity and sensitivity in both the original and validation cohorts. According to a later genetic analysis, donors in an Asian-associated ancestry cluster had fewer N-insertions in productive TCRs than the approximately 670-donor mean. A further reported finding was that TCR beta sequences accurately predicted the HLA-A and HLA-B alleles for most subjects in the first cohort. A later genetic analysis associated a missense DCLRE1C variant with V-gene and J-gene trimming of TCR beta chains, and an independent cohort replicated the association. Most CMV-associated TCR beta chains appeared to be HLA-restricted in a later analysis, and the HLA associations seemed to be driven largely by CMV exposure. The 87-base-pair reads could not distinguish some IMGT-functional V segments, including TRBV6-2 and TRBV6-3, so those segments were excluded. In vitro tests confirmed that a few of the cytomegalovirus-associated TCR beta chains recognize cytomegalovirus antigens. In the study, approximately 160 TCR beta chains were listed as associated with cytomegalovirus. The authors suggested that the approach could potentially be generalized to other disease states and immunological phenotypes. According to a later analysis, parvovirus B19, influenza, CMV and Epstein-Barr virus appeared linked to several top co-occurrence clusters. A later analysis found that TCR association rates varied across HLA loci, with DRB1 alleles showing the most associated TCRs and HLA-C alleles the fewest. Roughly uniform sequencing depth across donors was assumed in presence/absence analyses, although this assumption may not hold. When HLA alleles, especially DR and DQ, strongly co-occurred, attributing TCR associations to individual alleles was difficult. Compared with equally common non-associated chains, HLA-associated TCR beta chains in a later analysis were more clonally expanded and had lower generation probabilities. In a later analysis, about 16,000 TCR beta sequences were associated with specific HLA alleles at a false discovery rate of 0.05. Broadly in line with IMGT annotations, most TCR beta V segments showed up in productive rearrangements about 90% or about 30% of the time in an earlier analysis of several hundred of the donors. Most TCR sequences were seen in very few donors, while some public TCRs were found in many individuals. Linkage disequilibrium might explain the correlated functional status among segregating V segments, but an unknown experimental factor could not be excluded. A cluster of highly shared sequence variants was judged likely to be a technical artifact of the sequencing pipeline. Because counts were too low, approximately 15 rarely observed V segments, including chromosome 9 orphons, were excluded from the earlier analysis of some 540 of the donors. HLA typing was unavailable for some donors at each locus, so association tests used only the typed subset.

In total, approximately 690 healthy bone marrow donors made up the cohort. All cohort members were sampled while nominally healthy, although unrecorded immune exposures were likely present. The donor was CMV seronegative and was included in the group of a few hundred seronegative cohort members. A peripheral blood sample was collected from each donor, and TCR beta sequencing was performed on peripheral blood mononuclear cells. The Qiagen DNeasy Blood Extraction Kit was used to extract genomic DNA from the blood cell samples. The V and J segments used are TRBV7-9 and TRBJ2-7; TRBD2 matches 8 bases in the middle. Sequencing was carried out using PBMCs. The TCR sequence derives from a woman aged 25 to 39 in good health and CMV-seronegative. The CDR3 corresponds to CASSLAGGGLSFPYEQYF. The nucleotide sequence reads as follows: TGTGCCAGCAGCTTAGCCGGGGGGGGCCTTTCCTTTCCTTACGAGCAGTACTTC.